One sample yielded the 28 T cell receptor beta chains listed below, sequenced in a study of blood T cell repertoires in COVID-19 (TCRdb year 2020). The library was made by the immunoSEQ multiplex PCR assay. This is the immuneACCESS table as TCRdb keeps it, with only in-frame sequences that have V and J called. A part of the clones is gone; compared with another copy, unresolved V genes explain less than half, and the rest is unexplained. Present in this sample are 100,000 or so clones, approximately 90% of which were seen just once. 0.47% of the sample is held by the ten biggest clonotypes. The sequencing sample was made of peripheral blood. Every receptor here comes from a man in his fifties or sixties with acute or convalescent COVID-19.

This chain links TRBV12-3 or TRBV12-4 with TRBJ2-2, with D tentatively TRBD1 (5 bases). V was cut by 6 bases and J by 3 bases, with 8 bases left in between. CDR3 length: 13 residues. The CDR3 is CASRDTYTGELFF. CDR3 bases: TGTGCCAGCAGGGACACCTACACCGGGGAGCTGTTTTTT.

Only a few counts were recorded for this clone. The gene calls are TRBV4-1 and TRBJ1-6; 7 bases agree with TRBD1. Germline values: CDR1 MGHRA, CDR2 YSYEKL. The CDR3 runs 15 residues. The junction had 7 bases not matched to a gene; V was cut back by 3 bases and J by 8 bases. Here the CDR3 DNA reads TGCGCCAGCAGCCAGCGAACAGGGGATGATTCACCCCTCCACTTT. Residues: CASSQRTGDDSPLHF.

This clone was found once. The rearrangement uses TRBV24-1 and TRBJ2-1, with D hard to call. V was cut by 3 bases and J by 1 base, with 6 bases left in between. This CDR3 has 14 residues. Per germline, CDR1 KGHDR and CDR2 SFDVKD. This CDR3 is CATSDTYSYNEQFF. CDR3 DNA sequence: TGTGCCACCAGTGATACATATTCCTACAATGAGCAGTTCTTC.

V and J are TRBV12-3 or TRBV12-4 and TRBJ1-2; D remains ambiguous. Trimming removed 3 bases from V and 4 bases from J, with 6 bases in between. The CDR3 extends over 12 amino acids. Written as DNA, the CDR3 is TGTGCCAGCAGTTTCCGGTCCTATGGCTACACCTTC. Amino acid sequence: CASSFRSYGYTF.

This clone has only a few counts. The chain couples TRBV6-5 to TRBJ1-3; TRBD1 might be the D (6 bases). CDR1 is MNHEY and CDR2 is SVGAGI in the germline V gene. Trimming took off 6 bases at V and 0 bases at J, with 12 bases between the two ends. The CDR3 covers 15 residues. This chain's CDR3 is CASRLTGNSGNTIYF. The DNA of the CDR3 is TGTGCCAGCAGGCTGACAGGCAACTCTGGAAACACCATATATTTT.

V and J are TRBV11-1 and TRBJ2-5; TRBD1 aligns across 7 bases. The length of the CDR3 is 15 residues. Per germline, CDR1 SGHAT and CDR2 FQDESV (reference sequence). V trimming: 6 bases; J trimming: 5 bases; junction bases outside the gene matches: 12. CDR3 nucleotide sequence: TGTGCCAGCAGGTTGACAGGGTTGGAGTCGGAGACCCAGTACTTC. As protein: CASRLTGLESETQYF.

This chain joins TRBV5-1 and TRBJ2-2; 11 bases align to TRBD2. Germline assignment: CDR1 SGHRS and CDR2 YFSETQ. V lost 0 bases and J lost 2; bases outside the gene matches: 3. The CDR3 contains 17 residues. The CDR3 loop reads CASSLGLAGSNTGELFF. In DNA, the CDR3 is TGCGCCAGCAGCTTGGGACTAGCGGGATCAAACACCGGGGAGCTGTTTTTT. The complete variable domain, with remaining parts taken from reference TRBV5-1 and TRBJ2-2, reads KAGVTQTPRYLIKTRGQQVTLSCSPISGHRSVSWYQQTPGQGLQFLFEYFSETQRNKGNFPGRFSGRQFSNSRSEMNVSTLELGDSALYLCASSLGLAGSNTGELFFGEGSRLTVL.

The CDR3 region has the DNA TGTGCCAGCAGTGAAGGGTCGAGGTACGGCTACACCTTC. It translates to CASSEGSRYGYTF. The chain employs TRBV6-1 and TRBJ1-2; the D is unclear. V dropped 1 base and J dropped 8 bases, with 11 bases sitting between them. Germline values: CDR1 MNHNS, CDR2 SASEGT. The length of the CDR3 is 13 residues.

The genes are TRBV2 and TRBJ1-1; D not resolved. CDR3 size: 14 residues. CDR1 SNHLY and CDR2 FYNNEI come from the germline V gene. V dropped 10 bases and J dropped 0 bases, with 15 bases sitting between them. Here the CDR3 reads CATRTDPMNTEAFF. The CDR3 bases are TGTGCCACTAGGACTGATCCCATGAACACTGAAGCTTTCTTT. Complete variable domain (other parts from reference TRBV2 and TRBJ1-1): EPEVTQTPSHQVTQMGQEVILRCVPISNHLYFYWYRQILGQKVEFLVSFYNNEISEKSEIFDDQFSVERPDGSNFTLKIRSTKLEDSAMYFCATRTDPMNTEAFFGQGTRLTVV.

The chain couples TRBV4-1 to TRBJ2-7; TRBD1 matches 8 bases. Germline V lookup: CDR1 MGHRA, CDR2 YSYEKL. V shed 1 base and J 4 bases; nucleotides not matched to a gene: 12. The CDR3 is 17 amino acids. The CDR3 DNA is TGCGCCAGCAGCCAAGGGCTGAGGACAGGGAACCCTTACGAGCAGTACTTC. Residues: CASSQGLRTGNPYEQYF.

The chain uses TRBV27 and TRBJ2-7, with D possibly being TRBD2 (5 bases). With 4 bases removed from V and 3 bases from J, the gap between germline ends came to 7 bases. The CDR3 extends over 12 amino acids. Germline CDR1 MNHEY, CDR2 SMNVEV (reference sequence). The CDR3 protein is CASSSGNYEQYF. CDR3 DNA sequence: TGTGCCAGCAGTTCCGGGAACTACGAGCAGTACTTC.

The genes are TRBV6-5 and TRBJ2-1; no clear D gene. The CDR3 is 14 amino acids. Germline V gene lookup returns CDR1 MNHEY and CDR2 SVGAGI. V was trimmed by 6 bases and J by 9 bases, leaving 18 bases between them. CDR3 DNA sequence: TGTGCCAGCAGCCCCCCCGGGTCTTCCGCTGAGCAGTTCTTC. It specifies CASSPPGSSAEQFF.

This clone showed up just a few times. The V call is TRBV5-5, the J call TRBJ2-3, with TRBD2 identical over 16 bases. This CDR3 has 19 amino acids. The germline gives CDR1 SGHKS, CDR2 YYEKEE (reference sequence). V lost 4 bases to trimming and J lost 5 bases; unmatched junction nucleotides: 13. CDR3 nucleotide sequence: TGTGCCAGCAGCCCTTCCGGGACTAGCGGGAGGGCGGGTAGAGATACGCAGTATTTT. Protein sequence: CASSPSGTSGRAGRDTQYF.

V usage is TRBV24-1 and J usage is TRBJ2-1, with 12 bases identical to TRBD2. The CDR3 is made up of 17 amino acids. The germline V gene has CDR1 KGHDR and CDR2 SFDVKD. The V segment lost 3 bases and the J segment 7 bases; nucleotides outside the gene matches: 9. The CDR3 is CATSDPSLTSGRNEQFF. In DNA form, the CDR3 reads TGTGCCACCAGTGATCCGAGCCTGACTAGCGGGAGAAATGAGCAGTTCTTC.

The rearrangement joins TRBV6-1 to TRBJ1-1, with a tentative D call TRBD1 (5 bases). The CDR3 has 15 amino acids. From germline, CDR1 is MNHNS and CDR2 SASEGT. V lost 2 bases and J lost 0, with 10 bases in between. The CDR3 DNA sequence: TGTGCCAGCAGTGAACAGGGTTCCATGAACACTGAAGCTTTCTTT. Translation: CASSEQGSMNTEAFF.

J is TRBJ1-2 and V is TRBV18; weak D call: TRBD1 (6 bases). The germline V gene has CDR1 KGHSH and CDR2 LQKENI. CDR3 length: 14 amino acids. The V end was cut by 3 bases, the J end by 2 bases, with 10 bases between. CDR3 amino acids: CASSPAGQNYGYTF. In DNA, the CDR3 is TGTGCCAGCTCACCTGCCGGACAGAACTATGGCTACACCTTC.

The chain couples TRBV15 to TRBJ2-3; TRBD1 might be the D (6 bases). The V end was cut by 3 bases, the J end by 2 bases, with 15 bases between. This CDR3 has 16 residues. Germline V CDR1 and CDR2: LNHNV, YYDKDF (reference sequence). In DNA form, the CDR3 reads TGTGCCACCAGCAGGTGGACAGAGATAATCACAGATACGCAGTATTTT. Translated, it gives CATSRWTEIITDTQYF.

The chain has TRBV5-4 and TRBJ2-3; 15 bases are a match to TRBD2. J gave up 2 bases and V 5 bases, and 6 bases lay outside the gene matches. This CDR3 has 17 residues. Per the germline V gene, CDR1 is SGHNT and CDR2 is YYREEE (reference sequence). The CDR3 sequence is CASSPGTSGGYTDTQYF. The CDR3, as DNA: TGTGCCAGCAGTCCCGGGACTAGCGGGGGGTACACAGATACGCAGTATTTT.

The chain uses TRBV9 and TRBJ2-7, with 7 bases that match TRBD2. Germline CDR1 reads SGDLS; CDR2 reads YYNGEE. This CDR3 region has 15 residues. V was clipped by 3 bases and J by 7 bases; unmatched bases: 13. CDR3 bases: TGTGCCAGCAGCGCGGGGACGGGTGGGCGGGGGGAGCAGTACTTC. Protein sequence: CASSAGTGGRGEQYF.

The chain couples TRBV29-1 to TRBJ2-2, with 9 bases lining up with TRBD2. Germline V CDR1 and CDR2: SQVTM, ANQGSEA. V lost 3 bases to trimming and J lost 6 bases; unmatched junction nucleotides: 5. The CDR3 consists of 14 residues. CDR3 sequence (DNA): TGCAGCGTTGAGACTAGCGGTCGTCCCGGGGAGCTGTTTTTT. It codes for CSVETSGRPGELFF.

The gene calls are TRBV27 and TRBJ2-7, with 11 bases identical to TRBD2. Trimming removed 5 bases from V and 2 bases from J; junction bases left unmatched: 8. Germline V gives CDR1 MNHEY, CDR2 SMNVEV (reference sequence). This CDR3 is 16 amino acids long. In DNA, the CDR3 is TGTGCCAGCAGTCTCTCCCTTAGCGGGAGGGCCTACGAGCAGTACTTC. Protein product: CASSLSLSGRAYEQYF.

The chain is built from TRBV6-5 and TRBJ2-7; D gene ambiguous. Germline CDR1 and CDR2: MNHEY and SVGAGI. The CDR3 extends over 13 amino acids. V lost 6 bases and J lost 6, with 15 bases in between. The CDR3 nucleotides are TGTGCCAGCAGCCACAACGGAGCAAGCGAGCAGTACTTC. Residues: CASSHNGASEQYF.

This clone was counted once. This chain uses TRBV20-1 with TRBJ2-7, with 11 bases fitting TRBD2. Germline V gene sequence: CDR1 DFQATT, CDR2 SNEGSKA (reference sequence). V lost 6 bases, J lost 5 bases, and 9 bases stayed unmatched. The CDR3 is 14 residues long. CDR3 nucleotide sequence: TGCAGTGCCAGTCCTAGCGGGGGGACCAACGAGCAGTACTTC. Its protein product is CSASPSGGTNEQYF.

Only one count was recorded for this clone. V gene TRBV27 combines with J gene TRBJ2-1, with D possibly matching TRBD2 (6 bases). CDR1 and CDR2 from the germline V gene are MNHEY and SMNVEV (reference sequence). This CDR3 is 14 amino acids long. The ends were cut back, 6 bases at V and 9 bases at J, with 18 bases in the middle. DNA for the CDR3: TGTGCCAGCAGCGTAACGGGGGTAATGGGTGAGCAGTTCTTC. Translating it yields CASSVTGVMGEQFF.

CDR3 in amino acids: CASSFTLMGRGNTDTQYF. The CDR3 DNA sequence: TGTGCCAGCAGTTTTACTCTGATGGGGCGGGGAAACACAGATACGCAGTATTTT. The chain joins TRBV27 to TRBJ2-3; the D gene is possibly TRBD2 (6 bases). Trimming stripped 3 bases from V and 2 bases from J, with 21 bases between. The CDR3 contains 18 residues. Germline V gives CDR1 MNHEY, CDR2 SMNVEV (reference sequence).

V usage is TRBV4-1 and J usage is TRBJ2-5; D is unclear. The CDR3 has 14 amino acids. The germline V and J ends were trimmed by 4 bases and 5 bases, with 14 bases remaining between them. The germline CDR1 and CDR2 sequences are MGHRA and YSYEKL. The chain's CDR3 is CASSPGLIGETQYF. Here the CDR3 DNA reads TGCGCCAGCAGCCCCGGGTTAATCGGTGAGACCCAGTACTTC.

The chain links TRBV18 to TRBJ1-1, with 7 bases lining up with TRBD1. This CDR3 is built from 12 residues. Trimming removed 4 bases from V and 7 bases from J; junction bases left unmatched: 3. Germline-derived CDR1 and CDR2 are KGHSH and LQKENI. Here the CDR3 reads CASSRGTVEAFF. Here the CDR3 DNA reads TGTGCCAGCTCACGAGGGACAGTTGAAGCTTTCTTT.

V is TRBV6-5 and J is TRBJ1-3, with 7 bases aligning to TRBD1. Germline loops: CDR1 MNHEY, CDR2 SVGAGI. This CDR3 region has 16 residues. J gave up 4 bases and V 0 bases, and 6 bases lay outside the gene matches. The chain's CDR3 is CASSYSPTGRGNTIYF. As DNA, the CDR3 is TGTGCCAGCAGTTACTCCCCGACAGGGAGGGGAAACACCATATATTTT.